These T cell receptor beta chains were read from a single sample in a study of shared clonotypes between healthy human individuals. Using immunoSEQ multiplex PCR, the repertoire was profiled, and TCRdb retains in-frame clones only, with some absent. The table lists approximately 1.4 million clones, roughly 98% of them singletons, with 0.45% in the top ten. What was sequenced was naive CD4+ T cells sorted from blood. The receptors originated from a man aged 25-40 years in good health. CDR3s include the opening cysteine and the closing phenylalanine or tryptophan. The D gene is left open where the match is weak. Clone size is shown for a subset of rows, as once, few, many or a class of expanded clone.

TRBJ1-3	.	.	TRBV9	TGTGCCAGCAGCGTAGAGGCAGACGGAAGGCTCTCTGGAAACACCATATATTTT	CASSVEADGRLSGNTIYF
TRBJ1-1	.	.	TRBV18	TGTGCCAGCTCACCACTGGGGGCCACTGAAGCTTTCTTT	CASSPLGATEAFF
TRBJ2-5	TRBD1	once	TRBV7-2	TGTGCCAGCAGCTTAATAACAGGGGGCCGAGAGACCCAGTACTTC	CASSLITGGRETQYF
TRBJ1-1	.	once	TRBV5-1	TGCGCCAGCAGCTTAGAGACAGGGAACACTGAAGCTTTCTTT	CASSLETGNTEAFF
TRBJ1-2	TRBD1	.	TRBV5-6	TGTGCCAGCAGCTCCGGGACAGGGAGTAACTATGGCTACACCTTC	CASSSGTGSNYGYTF
TRBJ2-1	TRBD2	.	TRBV2	TGTGCCAGCAGAGCCGGGACTAGCGGGGGATACAATGAGCAGTTCTTC	CASRAGTSGGYNEQFF
TRBJ2-5	TRBD1	.	TRBV29-1	TGCAGCGGGGACAGGGTAGAGACCCAGTACTTC	CSGDRVETQYF
TRBJ2-7	TRBD1	once	TRBV2	TGTGCCAGCAGCATCGGACAGGGGGACTACGAGCAGTACTTC	CASSIGQGDYEQYF
TRBJ2-2	TRBD2	once	TRBV7-8	TGTGCCAGCAGCCTCGTGGCTAGCGGGAGCCCTGTGGGGACCGGGGAGCTGTTTTTT	CASSLVASGSPVGTGELFF
TRBJ1-2	.	.	TRBV7-9	TGTGCCAGCAGCTTATATAGCTACACCTTC	CASSLYSYTF
TRBJ1-2	.	.	TRBV18	TGTGCCAGCTCATCCCCTGAGGGAGGCTATGGCTACACCTTC	CASSSPEGGYGYTF
TRBJ2-2	.	.	TRBV5-6	TGTGCCAGCAGCTTGGTGGACAACACCGGGGAGCTGTTTTTT	CASSLVDNTGELFF
TRBJ2-1	TRBD2	.	TRBV28	TGTGCCAGCAGTTCCGGACTAGACAATGAGCAGTTCTTC	CASSSGLDNEQFF
TRBJ1-3	.	.	TRBV5-4	TGTGCCAGCAGCTCAGGCGGGACAGGAAACACCATATATTTT	CASSSGGTGNTIYF
TRBJ2-7	TRBD2	.	TRBV5-1	TGCGCCAGCAGCTTGGGGTCGACTAGCCACGAGCAGTACTTC	CASSLGSTSHEQYF
TRBJ2-7	TRBD1	.	TRBV6-6	TGTGCCAGCAGCCGCCGGACAGGGCACTACGAGCAGTACTTC	CASSRRTGHYEQYF
TRBJ2-5	.	.	TRBV18	TGTGCCAGCTCACCGGGTTCTCGCTCGCAAGAGACCCAGTACTTC	CASSPGSRSQETQYF
TRBJ1-5	TRBD1	.	TRBV11-2	TGTGCCAGCAGCCCCTCAGGGGGACGGCAGCCCCAGCATTTT	CASSPSGGRQPQHF
TRBJ2-7	TRBD2	.	TRBV5-1	TGCGCCAGCAGCCTGGGACTAGCGGAGTCCTACGAGCAGTACTTC	CASSLGLAESYEQYF
TRBJ1-4	.	.	TRBV4-1	TGCGCCAGCAGCCAACTTACAGGAGACAAACTGTTTTTT	CASSQLTGDKLFF
TRBJ2-7	.	.	TRBV15	TGTGCCACCAGCAGAGAACAGGGAGGGTCCTACGAGCAGTACTTC	CATSREQGGSYEQYF
TRBJ2-6	.	.	TRBV14	TGTGCCAGCAGCCAAGCCCTTGACTTATCTGGGGCCAACGTCCTGACTTTC	CASSQALDLSGANVLTF
TRBJ1-3	.	.	TRBV5-1	TGCGCCAGCAGCCTGGTCGGAAGATCTGGAAACACCATATATTTT	CASSLVGRSGNTIYF
TRBJ1-1	.	.	TRBV5-1	TGCGCCAGCAGCTTGACCTCAGGGTATAGCACTGAAGCTTTCTTT	CASSLTSGYSTEAFF
TRBJ1-5	.	.	TRBV28	TGTGCCAGCAGCTTAGCCGCAGGGCTTGGGAGCAATCAGCCCCAGCATTTT	CASSLAAGLGSNQPQHF
TRBJ1-5	TRBD1	.	TRBV28	TGTGCCAGCAGTTTGACAGGGGGCTGGAACAATCAGCCCCAGCATTTT	CASSLTGGWNNQPQHF
TRBJ2-7	TRBD1	.	TRBV7-2	TGTGCCAGCAGCACCGGGACAGGTGTCTACGAGCAGTACTTC	CASSTGTGVYEQYF
TRBJ2-3	.	.	TRBV29-1	TGCAGCGTACCTCGGGGGGCCACAGATACGCAGTATTTT	CSVPRGATDTQYF
TRBJ1-4	TRBD1	.	TRBV6-6	TGTGCCAGCAGCCGTCGACAGGGGGCAACTAATGAAAAACTGTTTTTT	CASSRRQGATNEKLFF
TRBJ1-2	.	.	TRBV5-4	TGTGCCAGCAGCCTGACAGTTTACTATGGCTACACCTTC	CASSLTVYYGYTF
TRBJ2-5	.	once	TRBV5-1	TGCGCCAGCAGCTTGGGGGTTTCAGGGGCCGCAACCGAAGAGACCCAGTACTTC	CASSLGVSGAATEETQYF
TRBJ2-4	.	.	TRBV19	TGTGCCAGTAGCCTAAGGGGTGCCAAAAACATTCAGTACTTC	CASSLRGAKNIQYF
TRBJ2-3	TRBD2	.	TRBV7-3	TGTGCCAGCAGCTTCTCTAGCGGGAGCACAGATACGCAGTATTTT	CASSFSSGSTDTQYF
TRBJ2-7	.	.	TRBV18	TGTGCCAGCTCACCGGCACTGGACTCCTACGAGCAGTACTTC	CASSPALDSYEQYF
TRBJ1-1	.	.	TRBV29-1	TGCAGCGTTTTTAGACAGGCAGCTTTCTTT	CSVFRQAAFF
TRBJ2-5	TRBD2	.	TRBV6-6	TGTGCCAGCAGTTCGAATCTCTGGCGGGAGATTGAGACCCAGTACTTC	CASSSNLWREIETQYF
TRBJ2-1	.	once	TRBV6-5	TGTGCCAGCAGGAGACAAGGGGAAAATGAGCAGTTCTTC	CASRRQGENEQFF
TRBJ2-7	.	.	TRBV30	TGTGCCTGGAGCCCAACTCACAGTTACGAGCAGTACTTC	CAWSPTHSYEQYF
TRBJ1-2	TRBD1	.	TRBV29-1	TGCAGCGCCGCTAGGTTACTAGGACAGGGATATGGCTACACCTTC	CSAARLLGQGYGYTF